Described below is a single T cell receptor beta chain sequence and its context. Its antigen is as yet unknown. This entry comes from a study of graft-versus-host responses after intestinal transplantation. Study in general: The recipients all started with anti-thymocyte globulin induction and then took tacrolimus and steroids for roughly three years.

The V gene lost 11 bases and the J gene lost 0 bases, with 14 bases spanning the gap. Germline V gene sequence: CDR1 SEHNR, CDR2 FQNEAQ (reference sequence). The CDR3 contains 14 residues. TCRdb keeps only in-frame clones here, not all; method: immunoSEQ multiplex PCR. Of about 100,000 clones in the sample, 91% were seen once. The receptor was derived from a human donor who was the organ donor for an intestinal transplant. The sequencing here drew on unstimulated CD4+ T cells sorted from spleen or lymph node cells, taken before transplant. The chain employs TRBV7-9 and TRBJ1-3; unclear D gene. As DNA, the CDR3 is TGTGCCGCCCCCCCCATGAGCTCTGGAAACACCATATATTTT. Protein product: CAAPPMSSGNTIYF.